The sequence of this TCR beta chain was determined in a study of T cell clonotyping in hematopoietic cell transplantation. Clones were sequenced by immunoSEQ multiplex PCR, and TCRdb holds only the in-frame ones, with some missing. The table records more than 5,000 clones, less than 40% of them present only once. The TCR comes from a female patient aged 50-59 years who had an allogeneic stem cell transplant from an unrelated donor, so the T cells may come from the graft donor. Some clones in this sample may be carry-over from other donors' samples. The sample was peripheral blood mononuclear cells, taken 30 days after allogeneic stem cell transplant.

DNA of the CDR3: TGTGCCAGCAGTTTGGCCGGTGGACAGAAGCACGAGCAGTACTTC. Encoded protein: CASSLAGGQKHEQYF. The chain combines TRBV27 with TRBJ2-7; D may be TRBD1 (6 bases). The CDR3 totals 15 residues. Between the trimmed V and J ends, which lost 3 bases and 5 bases, there was a span of 17 bases. Per germline, CDR1 MNHEY and CDR2 SMNVEV (reference sequence).